This T cell receptor (beta chain) was captured in a study of read filtering for tumor transcriptome and immune sequencing. Overall study findings and caveats: About 80% of IR-seq clonotypes had a single read, yet these held 3.5% to 4.5% of reads.

This clonotype was picked up many times. Its antigen is unknown. Molecular barcoded adaptors covering alpha/delta and beta/gamma chains were used on around 400 ng RNA. One entry per CDR3 protein results from TCRdb running MiXCR on the reads. Here the sample spans thousands of distinct CDR3 sequences, roughly 15% being singletons. CDR3 size: 22 residues. Trimming removed 2 bases from V and 0 bases from J; junction bases left unmatched: 18. From germline, CDR1 is SEHNR and CDR2 FQNEAQ (reference sequence). The TCR comes from a donor at least 40 years old with multiple myeloma. The chain is built from TRBV7-9 and TRBJ2-6; 8 nucleotides align to TRBD1. What was sequenced was a population of CD138-negative cells sorted from bone marrow. CDR3 loop: CASSLNPAWTGRRPSGANVLTF. Here the CDR3 DNA reads TGTGCCAGCAGCTTAAACCCCGCGTGGACAGGGCGTCGTCCCTCTGGGGCCAACGTCCTGACTTTC.